This is a list of T cell receptor beta chains from one sample in a study of T cells after yellow fever vaccination. From the 5' RACE reads, TCRdb called clonotypes with MiXCR, one entry per CDR3 protein. Found here are a few hundred thousand distinct CDR3 sequences, around 7% of them singletons; the top ten hold roughly 0.9%. This specimen consisted of CD4+ T cells sorted from PBMCs, obtained 15 days after the yellow fever booster vaccination. The receptors originated from a man aged 30-40 years who received the YFV17D yellow fever vaccine. Each CDR3 is given with its conserved first and last residue. D genes are given only for firm matches. The size of a clone is reported for some rows only, either as once, few or many, or as a class for expanded clones.

length: 15
D: -
V: TRBV7-2
size: few
J: TRBJ1-4
CDR3: CASSFERVIGEKLFF
DNA: TGTGCCAGCAGCTTTGAGAGGGTGATAGGAGAAAAACTGTTTTTT

length: 14
D: -
V: TRBV5-5
size: many
J: TRBJ2-1
CDR3: CATTPSDRYNEQFF
DNA: TGTGCCACAACCCCTAGCGACCGATACAATGAGCAGTTCTTC

length: 15
D: -
V: TRBV29-1
size: -
J: TRBJ2-3
CDR3: CSVDKAIFGTDTQYF
DNA: TGCAGCGTTGATAAGGCAATCTTCGGGACAGATACGCAGTATTTT

length: 13
D: -
V: TRBV5-1
size: many
J: TRBJ2-1
CDR3: CASSLLGYSEQFF
DNA: TGCGCCAGCAGCTTGCTGGGTTACTCTGAGCAGTTCTTC

length: 14
D: -
V: TRBV11-2
size: few
J: TRBJ2-3
CDR3: CASSLVAPRDTQYF
DNA: TGTGCCAGCAGCTTAGTGGCCCCCAGAGATACGCAGTATTTT

length: 15
D: -
V: TRBV6-2/TRBV6-3
size: many
J: TRBJ2-7
CDR3: CASSNLRQTPYEQYF
DNA: TGTGCCAGCAGTAATCTTCGACAGACTCCCTACGAGCAGTACTTC

length: 13
D: -
V: TRBV20-1
size: few
J: TRBJ1-5
CDR3: CSAREGGDQPQHF
DNA: TGCAGTGCTAGAGAGGGGGGCGATCAGCCCCAGCATTTT

length: 15
D: -
V: TRBV7-6
size: many
J: TRBJ2-1
CDR3: CASSLIAGTDNEQFF
DNA: TGTGCCAGCAGCTTAATAGCCGGGACCGACAATGAGCAGTTCTTC

length: 16
D: TRBD2
V: TRBV6-1
size: few
J: TRBJ2-7
CDR3: CASSRQTSGRSYEQYF
DNA: TGTGCCAGCAGTCGCCAGACTAGCGGGAGAAGTTACGAGCAGTACTTC

length: 16
D: TRBD2
V: TRBV11-2
size: -
J: TRBJ2-3
CDR3: CASSRPPSGPTDTQYF
DNA: TGTGCCAGCAGCCGCCCCCCTAGCGGACCTACAGATACGCAGTATTTT

length: 17
D: -
V: TRBV6-1
size: -
J: TRBJ1-4
CDR3: CASSGSRLPATNEKLFF
DNA: TGTGCCAGCAGTGGATCAAGACTACCCGCAACTAATGAAAAACTGTTTTTT

length: 14
D: -
V: TRBV9
size: -
J: TRBJ1-1
CDR3: CASSVAGLNTEAFF
DNA: TGTGCCAGCAGCGTAGCAGGGTTGAACACTGAAGCTTTCTTT

length: 13
D: -
V: TRBV6-5
size: few
J: TRBJ2-5
CDR3: CASSWTHQETQYF
DNA: TGTGCCAGCAGTTGGACACACCAAGAGACCCAGTACTTC

length: 12
D: -
V: TRBV20-1
size: -
J: TRBJ2-5
CDR3: CSAYWIAQTQYF
DNA: TGCAGTGCTTACTGGATCGCTCAGACCCAGTACTTC

length: 12
D: -
V: TRBV5-1
size: -
J: TRBJ2-7
CDR3: CASSRVGDEQYF
DNA: TGCGCCAGCAGCCGCGTGGGGGACGAGCAGTACTTC

length: 14
D: -
V: TRBV20-1
size: -
J: TRBJ2-4
CDR3: CSVKDRAPKNIQYF
DNA: TGCAGTGTCAAAGACCGAGCCCCCAAAAACATTCAGTACTTC

length: 15
D: TRBD1
V: TRBV7-8
size: many
J: TRBJ1-6
CDR3: CASSLDDRGRVPLHF
DNA: TGTGCCAGCAGCTTAGACGACAGGGGGCGCGTACCCCTCCACTTT

length: 20
D: TRBD2
V: TRBV4-3
size: -
J: TRBJ2-7
CDR3: CASSQELGASGSAGSYEQYF
DNA: TGCGCCAGCAGCCAAGAACTAGGGGCTAGCGGGAGTGCAGGATCTTACGAGCAGTACTTC

length: 14
D: TRBD2
V: TRBV19
size: -
J: TRBJ2-1
CDR3: CASFPGLADNEQFF
DNA: TGTGCCAGCTTTCCGGGACTAGCGGACAATGAGCAGTTCTTC

length: 15
D: -
V: TRBV28
size: few
J: TRBJ1-5
CDR3: CASSKTQGSNQPQHF
DNA: TGTGCCAGCAGCAAAACTCAGGGGAGCAATCAGCCCCAGCATTTT

length: 13
D: -
V: TRBV5-4
size: few
J: TRBJ2-7
CDR3: CASSWASSYEQYF
DNA: TGTGCCAGCAGCTGGGCCAGCTCCTACGAGCAGTACTTC

length: 14
D: -
V: TRBV7-2
size: many
J: TRBJ1-1
CDR3: CASSVPPFGTEAFF
DNA: TGTGCCAGCAGCGTCCCCCCGTTTGGGACTGAAGCTTTCTTT

length: 12
D: TRBD1
V: TRBV5-1
size: -
J: TRBJ2-1
CDR3: CASSNRGREQFF
DNA: TGCGCCAGCAGTAACAGGGGGCGTGAGCAGTTCTTC

length: 17
D: TRBD1
V: TRBV6-5
size: few
J: TRBJ2-6
CDR3: CASSYTGQGIGANVLTF
DNA: TGTGCCAGCAGTTACACCGGACAGGGAATTGGGGCCAACGTCCTGACTTTC

length: 16
D: TRBD1
V: TRBV2
size: -
J: TRBJ2-1
CDR3: CASSSTGGSGYNEQFF
DNA: TGTGCCAGCAGTTCCACAGGGGGGTCAGGCTACAATGAGCAGTTCTTC

length: 15
D: -
V: TRBV9
size: few
J: TRBJ1-2
CDR3: CASSVRSGGMEGYTF
DNA: TGTGCCAGCAGCGTACGATCCGGGGGGATGGAGGGCTACACCTTC

length: 13
D: -
V: TRBV12-3/TRBV12-4
size: many
J: TRBJ2-4
CDR3: CASSRPQRNIQYF
DNA: TGTGCCAGCAGTAGACCTCAAAGAAACATTCAGTACTTC

length: 15
D: TRBD2
V: TRBV5-1
size: many
J: TRBJ2-1
CDR3: CASSLLREYYNEQFF
DNA: TGCGCCAGCAGCTTGTTGCGGGAGTACTACAATGAGCAGTTCTTC

length: 14
D: TRBD1
V: TRBV5-1
size: few
J: TRBJ2-1
CDR3: CASSSGTVYNEQFF
DNA: TGCGCCAGCAGCTCGGGGACAGTATACAATGAGCAGTTCTTC

length: 15
D: TRBD2
V: TRBV2
size: many
J: TRBJ2-4
CDR3: CASSGRESAKNIQYF
DNA: TGTGCCAGCAGTGGGCGGGAGAGTGCCAAAAACATTCAGTACTTC

length: 13
D: -
V: TRBV7-2
size: -
J: TRBJ1-5
CDR3: CASSYDGDRPQHF
DNA: TGTGCCAGCAGCTACGACGGGGATCGGCCCCAGCATTTT